Listed here is a single T cell receptor beta chain. The repertoire was sequenced with immunoSEQ multiplex PCR; TCRdb's copy has only in-frame clones and lacks some. This sample has about 75,000 clones, with around 83% found just once. This record belongs to a study of OX40 agonist ivuxolimab in advanced cancers. For the study at large: A male proportion of under 90% was recorded, with mean age approximately 56 years and range about 23 to 90.

Per the germline V gene, CDR1 is SGHRS and CDR2 is YFSETQ. With 0 bases clipped from V and 6 bases from J, the junction kept 1 base outside the gene matches. This CDR3 contains 13 residues. The source is an adult with an advanced solid tumor such as melanoma, head and neck, liver or kidney cancer. The specimen comprised CD4+ or CD8+ T cells sorted from blood, sampled in a trial of the OX40 agonist ivuxolimab. The chain carries TRBV5-1 and TRBJ2-7, with 9 bases matching TRBD2. The DNA of the CDR3 is TGCGCCAGCAGCTTGGTGCGGGAGGGCGAGCAGTACTTC. It yields the protein CASSLVREGEQYF. Full variable domain (rest looked up from reference TRBV5-1 and TRBJ2-7): KAGVTQTPRYLIKTRGQQVTLSCSPISGHRSVSWYQQTPGQGLQFLFEYFSETQRNKGNFPGRFSGRQFSNSRSEMNVSTLELGDSALYLCASSLVREGEQYFGPGTRLTVT.